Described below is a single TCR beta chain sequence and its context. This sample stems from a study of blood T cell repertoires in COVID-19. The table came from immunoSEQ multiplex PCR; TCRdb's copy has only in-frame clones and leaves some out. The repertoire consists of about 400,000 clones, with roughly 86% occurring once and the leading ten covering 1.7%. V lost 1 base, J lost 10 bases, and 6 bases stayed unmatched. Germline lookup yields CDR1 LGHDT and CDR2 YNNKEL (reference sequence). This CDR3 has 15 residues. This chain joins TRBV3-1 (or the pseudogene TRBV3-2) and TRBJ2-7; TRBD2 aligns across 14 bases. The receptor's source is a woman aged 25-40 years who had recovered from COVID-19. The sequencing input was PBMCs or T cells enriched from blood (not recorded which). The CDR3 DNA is TGTGCCAGCAGCCAAGGGACTAGCGGGAGGCATCTCCAGTACTTC. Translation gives CASSQGTSGRHLQYF.